Shown below are 18 T cell receptor beta chains from a single sample sequenced in a study of cytomegalovirus exposure and HLA in healthy donors. The data were produced by immunoSEQ multiplex PCR, yet TCRdb's version contains in-frame clones alone and is incomplete. The table has around 60,000 clones, just over 90% seen once; the top ten hold 1% to 1.5%. Sequences were obtained from PBMCs. These receptors were obtained from a woman aged 18-35 years in good health and CMV-seronegative.

This sequence joins TRBV6-4 and TRBJ2-3; a possible D gene is TRBD1 (6 bases). The length of the CDR3 is 15 residues. Germline V gene data show CDR1 as MRHNA and CDR2 as SNTAGT. Trimming took off 6 bases at V and 0 bases at J, with 13 bases between the two ends. This CDR3 is CASSEQGTSTDTQYF. The CDR3, as DNA: TGTGCCAGCAGCGAACAGGGTACGAGCACAGATACGCAGTATTTT.

This rearrangement joins TRBV5-1 to TRBJ1-4, with D possibly being TRBD1 (5 bases). CDR1 and CDR2 (germline): SGHRS, YFSETQ. Trimming pared 4 bases from V and 2 bases from J, leaving 9 bases between. The CDR3 loop spans 14 amino acids. The CDR3 DNA is TGCGCCAGCAGCAGGACACAGACTAATGAAAAACTGTTTTTT. Residues: CASSRTQTNEKLFF.

The chain combines TRBV28 with TRBJ2-2, with 9 bases identical to TRBD2. This CDR3 region has 14 residues. V dropped 6 bases and J dropped 6; count of bases not matched to a gene: 5. Looked up from germline, CDR1 is MDHEN and CDR2 is SYDVKM. Here the CDR3 DNA reads TGTGCCAGCAGGACTAGCGGTAGCGCCGGGGAGCTGTTTTTT. It yields the protein CASRTSGSAGELFF.

V is TRBV11-2 and J is TRBJ2-7, with TRBD2 as a possible D gene (5 bases). The CDR3 consists of 13 residues. V lost 8 bases and J lost 0, with 11 bases in between. In germline, CDR1 is SGHAT, CDR2 FQNNGV. CDR3 coding DNA: TGTGCCAGCTCACCCGGGGACTCCTACGAGCAGTACTTC. This gives the protein CASSPGDSYEQYF. Variable domain in full (rest from reference TRBV11-2 and TRBJ2-7): EAGVAQSPRYKIIEKRQSVAFWCNPISGHATLYWYQQILGQGPKLLIQFQNNGVVDDSQLPKDRFSAERLKGVDSTLKIQPAKLEDSAVYLCASSPGDSYEQYFGPGTRLTVT.

The chain combines TRBV6-4 with TRBJ1-1; 7 nucleotides align to TRBD1. With 4 bases clipped from V and 4 bases from J, the junction kept 6 bases outside the gene matches. CDR3 length equals 14 residues. CDR1 is MRHNA and CDR2 is SNTAGT in the germline V gene. The CDR3 DNA is TGTGCCAGCAGTGCCGACAGGGAGGTCACTGAAGCTTTCTTT. Its translation is CASSADREVTEAFF.

The CDR3 region has the DNA TGTGCCAGCAGTCAATATGAGCAGTTCTTC. Its protein product is CASSQYEQFF. V usage is TRBV2 and J usage is TRBJ2-1; the D is unclear. V lost 5 bases to trimming and J lost 8 bases, with 4 bases between them. Germline values: CDR1 SNHLY, CDR2 FYNNEI. This CDR3 is 10 amino acids long.

The J gene is TRBJ1-5, the V gene TRBV7-2; TRBD1 might be the D (5 bases). This CDR3 is 15 amino acids long. The V and J ends lost 1 base and 4 bases respectively, with 11 bases between them. Germline V lookup: CDR1 SGHTA, CDR2 FQGNSA. This CDR3 reads CASSLEPTGNQPQHF. The CDR3 DNA is TGTGCCAGCAGCTTAGAGCCTACAGGAAATCAGCCCCAGCATTTT.

Note on this clone: Germline and junction disagree at one end, which may indicate a read error. Other DNA sequences in the same sample also yield this CDR3. This chain joins TRBV29-1 and TRBJ1-2, with TRBD1 as a possible D gene (6 bases). This CDR3 region has 13 residues. Looked up from germline, CDR1 is SQVTM and CDR2 is ANQGSEA. For the CDR3, the DNA is TGCAGCGTCGATCCAGGGGATAACTATGGCTACACCTTT. Translating gives CSVDPGDNYGYTF.

The chain employs TRBV29-1 and TRBJ1-2; the D is unclear. The CDR3 consists of 11 residues. CDR1 and CDR2 (germline): SQVTM, ANQGSEA. V lost 7 bases and J 4 bases, leaving 10 bases between the germline ends. CDR3 loop: CSGQSLYGYTF. The DNA of the CDR3 is TGCAGCGGACAAAGCCTCTATGGCTACACCTTC.

This clone was counted once. The rearrangement joins TRBV30 to TRBJ2-1; D perhaps matches TRBD2 (6 bases). V was cut by 8 bases and J by 9 bases, with 23 bases left in between. The germline V gene encodes CDR1 GTSNPN and CDR2 SVGIG (reference sequence). The CDR3 contains 14 residues. The DNA of the CDR3 is TGTGCCGGCCACGCCGATGGCGGGACGGGTGAGCAGTTCTTC. This sequence encodes CAGHADGGTGEQFF.

This chain links TRBV10-3 with TRBJ1-1; D is unclear. Germline V gene data show CDR1 as ENHRY and CDR2 as SYGVKD. The CDR3 is 15 residues long. Trimming took 0 bases from V and 0 from J, leaving 8 bases between them. The CDR3 nucleotides are TGTGCCATCAGTGAGTCGGGGAGACTGAACACTGAAGCTTTCTTT. Translated: CAISESGRLNTEAFF.

The rearrangement joins TRBV5-6 to TRBJ2-2; 12 bases are shared with TRBD2. Losses at the gene ends were 0 bases for V and 8 bases for J; bases not matched to a gene: 14. CDR1 and CDR2 from the germline V gene are SGHDT and YYEEEE. The CDR3 has 19 amino acids. CDR3 sequence reads: CASSLDPLAGGNRLGELFF. In nucleotides, the CDR3 is TGTGCCAGCAGCTTGGACCCTCTAGCGGGGGGGAATCGTCTGGGGGAGCTGTTTTTT.

This chain uses TRBV27 with TRBJ1-2; maybe TRBD1 (5 bases). Looked up from germline, CDR1 is MNHEY and CDR2 is SMNVEV (reference sequence). V lost 6 bases, J lost 7 bases, and 15 bases lay in between. The CDR3 totals 13 residues. The CDR3 region has the DNA TGTGCCAGCAGGCTGGCGGGGGAAGGTGGCTACACCTTC. Amino acid sequence: CASRLAGEGGYTF.

This sequence joins TRBV5-6 and TRBJ1-2, with 7 bases identical to TRBD1. Trimming removed 2 bases from V and 4 bases from J; junction bases left unmatched: 8. This CDR3 is 15 amino acids long. Germline V gene data show CDR1 as SGHDT and CDR2 as YYEEEE. CDR3 protein: CASSLIQGGSYGYTF. CDR3 in DNA: TGTGCCAGCAGCTTAATTCAGGGGGGTAGCTATGGCTACACCTTC.

This chain links TRBV5-1 with TRBJ1-2; 9 nucleotides line up with TRBD1. J gave up 8 bases and V 5 bases, and 7 bases lay outside the gene matches. Germline loops: CDR1 SGHRS, CDR2 YFSETQ. This CDR3 comprises 13 residues. The CDR3: CASSPQGAEGYTF. CDR3 in DNA: TGCGCCAGCAGTCCACAGGGGGCTGAAGGCTACACCTTC.

This clone was observed a handful of times. The chain couples TRBV7-2 to TRBJ2-1, with a weak D call TRBD1 (6 bases). Germline-derived CDR1 and CDR2 are SGHTA and FQGNSA. This CDR3 region has 13 residues. V was trimmed by 8 bases and J by 11 bases, leaving 19 bases between them. The CDR3 reads CASGLGASRKQFF. DNA of the CDR3: TGTGCCAGCGGACTGGGGGCTAGCAGGAAGCAGTTCTTC. The whole variable domain, remainder taken from reference TRBV7-2 and TRBJ2-1, is GAGVSQSPSNKVTEKGKDVELRCDPISGHTALYWYRQSLGQGLEFLIYFQGNSAPDKSGLPSDRFSAERTGGSVSTLTIQRTQQEDSAVYLCASGLGASRKQFFGPGTRLTVL.

The V and J genes are TRBV18 and TRBJ2-5; D may be TRBD2 (6 bases). Germline V gene data show CDR1 as KGHSH and CDR2 as LQKENI. CDR3 length: 14 residues. Trimming cost V 3 bases and J 3 bases, with 11 bases left between them. CDR3 sequence: CASSPFWGEETQYF. CDR3 in DNA: TGTGCCAGCTCACCGTTTTGGGGGGAAGAGACCCAGTACTTC.

This chain joins TRBV19 and TRBJ1-4; no clear D gene. Trimming removed 3 bases at V and 0 bases at J, with 11 bases between. Germline V lookup: CDR1 LNHDA, CDR2 SQIVND (reference sequence). This CDR3 spans 16 amino acids. The CDR3 DNA follows: TGTGCCAGTAGTATGTTGGCCGCAGCAACTAATGAAAAACTGTTTTTT. Amino acid sequence: CASSMLAAATNEKLFF.